The TCR beta chain described here comes from a study of blood T cell repertoires in COVID-19. Study summary: Collection of acute and convalescent COVID-19 samples took place in the United States, Italy and Spain.

Worth noting for this clone: Distinct nucleotide sequences in the sample also encode this CDR3.

The CDR3 is made up of 15 amino acids. V was clipped by 0 bases and J by 0 bases, with 7 bases between them. Germline V gene sequence: CDR1 SGHRS, CDR2 YFSETQ. As originally analysed: Counts of nucleated cells, estimated from reference gene primer amplification, were obtained. Data came from immunoSEQ multiplex PCR; TCRdb stores just in-frame clones and leaves some out. The DNA was the basis for D and trimming; V, J and clone size are from that table. The repertoire includes about 120,000 clones, more than 75% of them detected once, and around 4.2% sits in the top ten. The genes are TRBV5-1 and TRBJ2-1, with D tentatively TRBD1 (5 bases). The sample was peripheral blood. This clonotype was obtained from a man in his 60s with acute or convalescent COVID-19. DNA of the CDR3: TGCGCCAGCAGCTTGGGGGGCAGCTCCTACAATGAGCAGTTCTTC. The encoded protein is CASSLGGSSYNEQFF.